This TCR beta chain was retrieved from a study of cytomegalovirus exposure and HLA in healthy donors. In its sample, this clone was seen once. In germline, CDR1 is SGHTA, CDR2 FQGNSA. This CDR3 spans 15 amino acids. J was trimmed by 8 bases and V by 3 bases; bases with no gene match: 5. PCR was performed using 60 Vbeta and 13 Jbeta primers. The method was immunoSEQ multiplex PCR; TCRdb's version includes in-frame clones alone and lacks a portion of them. The top ten hold 1% to 1.5% of the sample, which has about 190,000 clones, 87% seen once. This sequence originates from a man younger than 40 in good health and CMV-seronegative. The sample was PBMCs. This rearrangement joins TRBV7-2 to TRBJ2-1; TRBD2 matches 12 bases. The chain's CDR3 is CASSFRTSGVDEQFF. For the CDR3, the DNA is TGTGCCAGCAGCTTCCGGACTAGCGGGGTCGATGAGCAGTTCTTC.